Sequencing of this T cell receptor beta chain was carried out in a study of blood T cell repertoires in COVID-19. Whole-study context: T cells, B-cell-depleted T cells, or PBMCs supplied cDNA or gDNA.

Germline V gives CDR1 MNHEY, CDR2 SMNVEV (reference sequence). V was shortened by 0 bases and J by 7 bases, with 13 bases between the two germline ends. The CDR3 length is 15 residues. Original data processing: By means of reference gene primer amplification, nucleated cell counts were estimated. The repertoire was sequenced with immunoSEQ multiplex PCR; TCRdb's copy has only in-frame clones and lacks some. D and trimming were read from the DNA, whereas the V and J calls and clone size are those reported in that table. This sample has 200,000 or so clones, with around 86% found just once. This TCR was recovered from a man aged 45-60 years with acute or convalescent COVID-19. Input material: peripheral blood. This chain connects TRBV27 to TRBJ1-5; D may be TRBD1 (6 bases). CDR3 bases: TGTGCCAGCAGTTTATCCTTTACAGGGCCCCAGCCCCAGCATTTT. It codes for CASSLSFTGPQPQHF.